The clone carrying this T cell receptor (beta chain) was detected a few times. Its antigen is undetermined. With a J-beta primer mix and a sample-barcoded 5' primer, a second PCR ran about 7 to 11 cycles. TCRdb independently ran MiXCR on the 5' RACE reads; one entry per CDR3 protein. The sample includes 1.5 million to 2 million distinct CDR3 sequences, just under 50% of them seen just once. Trimming at V came to 3 bases and at J to 2 bases, leaving 11 bases not matched to a gene. CDR1 is SGHTA and CDR2 is FQGNSA in the germline V gene. The CDR3 has 18 residues. Peripheral blood from each donor was collected in a volume of 8 to 10 milliliters. This sample is part of a study of blood T cells in healthy people across ages. General observations from the study: Across the age range, TCR beta diversity per million T cells fell in a roughly linear way. Possibly confounding the expanded clonotype changes was the fact that donor CMV status was unknown.

The chain recombines TRBV7-2 with TRBJ2-3; 10 positions agree with TRBD2. The sequence was collected from a woman aged 40 to 50 in good health. Sequencing input: blood. In nucleotides, the CDR3 is TGTGCCAGCAGCTTCGACCCGGGACTAGCGAAAATCACAGATACGCAGTATTTT. Amino acid sequence: CASSFDPGLAKITDTQYF.